Below, one T cell receptor (beta chain) is given with its context. Its cognate antigen is unknown. This specimen belongs to a study of T cell repertoires in cytomegalovirus infection. Regarding the study as a whole: CMV-specific HLA-C-restricted TCR beta clonotypes dominated the ex vivo response. Identification of carriers of CMV plus the relevant HLA was performed using cumulative public TCR beta family frequency.

In germline, CDR1 is SGHDT, CDR2 YYEEEE. V lost 0 bases, J lost 8 bases, and 14 bases lay in between. The CDR3 loop spans 15 amino acids. TCRdb re-called the reads through MiXCR, storing one row per CDR3 protein. The data contain some 500,000 distinct CDR3 sequences, roughly a third of them singletons. The source of this sequence is a human donor in good health (CMV status not recorded). Some clones in this sample may be carry-over from other donors' samples. This sample comprised cultured PBMCs, obtained from culture after CMV antigen stimulation. The gene calls are TRBV5-6 and TRBJ1-4, with D maybe TRBD1 (5 bases). The CDR3 DNA sequence: TGTGCCAGCAGCTTGGCAGGCAGGGAAGGGGAAAAACTGTTTTTT. Protein sequence: CASSLAGREGEKLFF.